Listed below are T cell receptor beta chains from one sample, sequenced in a study of T cells in Graves' hyperthyroidism and ophthalmopathy. TCRdb reprocessed the multiplex PCR reads with MiXCR, giving one entry per CDR3 protein. This sample carries approximately 530,000 distinct CDR3 sequences, 16% of them seen once, and the ten largest clones take 18%. Source material: blood. These receptors came from a woman aged 18-35 years with Graves' hyperthyroidism. Both conserved end residues are part of each CDR3.

v_call	j_call	cdr3_aa
TRBV6-6	TRBJ2-7	CASSYGQQLDQVQYF
TRBV9	TRBJ2-7	CASSVASGWTYEQYF
TRBV5-1	TRBJ2-7	CASSAAGGRHEQYF
TRBV10-2	TRBJ2-2	CASRKLDRGNTGELFF
TRBV5-1	TRBJ1-3	CASSFPGNTIYF
TRBV11-2	TRBJ2-1	CASSNGDYEQFF
TRBV6-2/TRBV6-3	TRBJ1-1	CASSYWGGREAFF
TRBV3-1	TRBJ2-7	CATLTWTGASYEQYF
TRBV7-2	TRBJ2-5	CASSLRTGEKETQYF
TRBV27	TRBJ2-1	CASSIAGGIYNEQFF
TRBV20-1	TRBJ2-7	CSASSGRAFYEQYF
TRBV20-1	TRBJ2-1	CSARTRDRAYNEQLF
TRBV12-3/TRBV12-4	TRBJ2-1	CASSQDRASSYNEQFF
TRBV29-1	TRBJ2-5	CSVEASEETQYF
TRBV7-9	TRBJ2-3	CASSLHLWGTSNTDTQYF
TRBV20-1	TRBJ1-1	CSANRGMNTEAFF
TRBV6-1	TRBJ1-5	CASSEAPGEGNQPQHF
TRBV12-3/TRBV12-4	TRBJ1-2	CASSYSGGYTF
TRBV7-3	TRBJ2-3	CASSLRHGLTDTQYF
TRBV4-3	TRBJ2-1	CASSQDWGPRFLPYNEQFF
TRBV19	TRBJ2-7	CASTLKGTAGHEQYF
TRBV12-3/TRBV12-4	TRBJ2-3	CASSLGGGADTQYF
TRBV7-9	TRBJ2-5	CASSFQGGVEETQYF
TRBV25-1	TRBJ2-7	CASSGTDRDSYEQYF
TRBV19	TRBJ1-2	CASSMPGQTYGYTF
TRBV29-1	TRBJ1-1	CSVSLIFKNTEAFF
TRBV28	TRBJ2-5	CASGSSGRGDTQYF
TRBV7-3	TRBJ1-6	CASNGRSPLHF
TRBV30	TRBJ2-5	CAWSGQDQETQYF
TRBV7-2	TRBJ1-1	CASSLDAALNTEAFF
TRBV6-1	TRBJ2-7	CASSVTLGYEQYF
TRBV6-4	TRBJ2-1	CASSDQGGASNEQFF
TRBV20-1	TRBJ2-1	CSVSGGAYNEQFF
TRBV27	TRBJ1-5	CASSLSGLNQPQHF
TRBV6-1	TRBJ1-1	CASRKTGGASEAFF
TRBV2	TRBJ2-7	CASSGLAGKQEQYF
TRBV2	TRBJ2-2	CASSELAGVVGELFF
TRBV12-3/TRBV12-4	TRBJ1-2	CASSLGQGPYGYTF
TRBV7-8	TRBJ1-3	CASSLGARGNTIYF
TRBV12-3/TRBV12-4	TRBJ1-6	CASSPGNSPLHF
TRBV27	TRBJ2-1	CASTRLALDEQFF
TRBV14	TRBJ1-2	CASSPPGLPNDYGYTF
TRBV29-1	TRBJ1-2	CSVARGSEDYGYTF
TRBV11-3	TRBJ1-1	CASSSRGGTEGFF